The present TCR beta chain was sequenced within a study of PD-1 blockade in classical Hodgkin lymphoma. Sequenced by immunoSEQ multiplex PCR; TCRdb stores in-frame clones only, minus some. The sample shows about 27,000 clones, over 55% of them seen only once. Time point: cycle 4 day 1 (C4D1), after 6 weeks of nivolumab. Relapse was seen in all patients after autologous stem cell transplantation, and brentuximab vedotin exposure was variable. In germline, CDR1 is MNHEY, CDR2 SVGAGI. V lost 3 bases and J lost 5; bases outside the gene matches: 1. There are 14 residues in the CDR3. To note about this clone: Its antigen is currently unknown.

Study-wide points: Exclusion removed patients who began nivolumab under 1 year after ASCT. Newly diagnosed patients were said to have less baseline TCR diversity than healthy donors did. Undefined causes, possibly disease activity or prior therapy, underlie the repertoire differences.

The input for sequencing was peripheral blood mononuclear cells (PBMCs), taken before the fourth cycle of nivolumab. The chain carries TRBV6-5 and TRBJ2-2; 9 nucleotides agree with TRBD1. The receptor comes from a human donor with classical Hodgkin lymphoma. CDR3 amino acids: CASSYGTGTGELFF. CDR3 sequence (DNA): TGTGCCAGCAGTTATGGGACAGGGACCGGGGAGCTGTTTTTT.